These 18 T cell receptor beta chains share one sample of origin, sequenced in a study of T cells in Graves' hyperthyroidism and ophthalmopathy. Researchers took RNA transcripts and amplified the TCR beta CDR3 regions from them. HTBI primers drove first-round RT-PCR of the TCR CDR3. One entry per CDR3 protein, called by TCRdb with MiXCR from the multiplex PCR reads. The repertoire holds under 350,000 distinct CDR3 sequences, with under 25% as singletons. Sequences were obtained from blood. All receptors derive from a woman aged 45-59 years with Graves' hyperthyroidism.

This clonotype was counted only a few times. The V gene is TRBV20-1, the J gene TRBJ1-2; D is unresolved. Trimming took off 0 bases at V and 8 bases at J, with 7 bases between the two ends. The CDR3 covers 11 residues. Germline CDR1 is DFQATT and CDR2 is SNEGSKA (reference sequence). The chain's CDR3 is CSAREGLGYTF. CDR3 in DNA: TGCAGTGCTAGAGAAGGGTTGGGCTACACCTTC.

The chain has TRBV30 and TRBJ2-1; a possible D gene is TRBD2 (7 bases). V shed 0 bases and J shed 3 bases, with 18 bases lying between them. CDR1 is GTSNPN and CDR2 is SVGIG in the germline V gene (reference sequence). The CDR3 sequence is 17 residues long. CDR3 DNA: TGTGCCTGGAGTGTAATCGGTGGGGGGGCTTTCTACAATGAGCAGTTCTTC. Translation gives CAWSVIGGGAFYNEQFF.

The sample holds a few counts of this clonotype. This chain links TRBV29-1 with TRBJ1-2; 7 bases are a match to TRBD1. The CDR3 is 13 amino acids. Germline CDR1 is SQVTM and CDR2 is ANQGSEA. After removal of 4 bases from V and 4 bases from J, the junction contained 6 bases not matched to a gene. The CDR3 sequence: CSVVPPGGYGYTF. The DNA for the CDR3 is TGCAGCGTTGTCCCCCCAGGGGGCTATGGCTACACCTTC.

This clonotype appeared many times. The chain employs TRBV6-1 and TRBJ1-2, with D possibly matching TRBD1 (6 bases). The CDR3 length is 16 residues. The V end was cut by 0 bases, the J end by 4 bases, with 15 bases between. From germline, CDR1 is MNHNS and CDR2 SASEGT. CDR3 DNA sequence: TGTGCCAGCAGTGAAGCGCAGGTCTGGGGGCGCTATGGCTACACCTTC. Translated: CASSEAQVWGRYGYTF.

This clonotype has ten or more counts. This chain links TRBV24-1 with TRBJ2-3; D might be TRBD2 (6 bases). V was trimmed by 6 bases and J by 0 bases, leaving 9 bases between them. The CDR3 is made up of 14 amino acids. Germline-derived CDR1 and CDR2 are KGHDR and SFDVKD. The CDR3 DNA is TGTGCCACCAGTCGGGGGATAAGCACAGATACGCAGTATTTT. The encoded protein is CATSRGISTDTQYF.

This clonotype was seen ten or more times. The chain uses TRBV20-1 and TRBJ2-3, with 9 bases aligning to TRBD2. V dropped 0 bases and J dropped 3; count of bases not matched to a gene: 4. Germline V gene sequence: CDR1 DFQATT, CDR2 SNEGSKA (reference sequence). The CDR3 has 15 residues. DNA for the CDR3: TGCAGTGCTAGAGATAGCGGGGGCGCGACAGATACGCAGTATTTT. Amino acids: CSARDSGGATDTQYF.

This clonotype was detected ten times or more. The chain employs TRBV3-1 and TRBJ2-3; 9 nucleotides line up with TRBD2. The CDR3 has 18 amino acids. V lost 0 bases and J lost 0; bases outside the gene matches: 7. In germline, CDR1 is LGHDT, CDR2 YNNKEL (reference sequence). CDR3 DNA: TGTGCCAGCAGCCAAGATCGGCTAGCGGGAAATAGCACAGATACGCAGTATTTT. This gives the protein CASSQDRLAGNSTDTQYF.

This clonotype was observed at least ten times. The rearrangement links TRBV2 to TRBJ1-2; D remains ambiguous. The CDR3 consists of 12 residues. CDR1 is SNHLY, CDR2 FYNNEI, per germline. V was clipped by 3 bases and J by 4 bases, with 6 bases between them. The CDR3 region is CASSDASYGYTF. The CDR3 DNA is TGTGCCAGCAGTGACGCCAGCTATGGCTACACCTTC.

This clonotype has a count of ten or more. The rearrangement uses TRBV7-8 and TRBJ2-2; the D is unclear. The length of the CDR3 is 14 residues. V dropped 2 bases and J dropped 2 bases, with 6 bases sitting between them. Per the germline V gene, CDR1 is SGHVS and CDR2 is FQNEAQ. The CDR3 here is CASSLRVNTGELFF. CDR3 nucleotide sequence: TGTGCCAGCAGCTTACGAGTTAACACCGGGGAGCTGTTTTTT.

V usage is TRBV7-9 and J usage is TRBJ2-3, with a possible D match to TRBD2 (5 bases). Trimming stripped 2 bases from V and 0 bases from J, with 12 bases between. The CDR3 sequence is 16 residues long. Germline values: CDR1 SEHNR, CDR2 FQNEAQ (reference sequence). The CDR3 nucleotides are TGTGCCAGCAGCTTAACCGGTAGCGCAAGCACAGATACGCAGTATTTT. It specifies CASSLTGSASTDTQYF. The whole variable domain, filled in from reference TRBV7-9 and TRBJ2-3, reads DTGVSQNPRHKITKRGQNVTFRCDPISEHNRLYWYRQTLGQGPEFLTYFQNEAQLEKSRLLSDRFSAERPKGSFSTLEIQRTEQGDSAMYLCASSLTGSASTDTQYFGPGTRLTVL.

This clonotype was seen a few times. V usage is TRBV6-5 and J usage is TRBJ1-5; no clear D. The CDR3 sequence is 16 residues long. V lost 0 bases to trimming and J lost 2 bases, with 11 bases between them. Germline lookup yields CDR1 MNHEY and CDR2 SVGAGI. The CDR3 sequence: CASSYSWGEGNQPQHF. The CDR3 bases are TGTGCCAGCAGTTACTCATGGGGAGAGGGCAATCAGCCCCAGCATTTT.

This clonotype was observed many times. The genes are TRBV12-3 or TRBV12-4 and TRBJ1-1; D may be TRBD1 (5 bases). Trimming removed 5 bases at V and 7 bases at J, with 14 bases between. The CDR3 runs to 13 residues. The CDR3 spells CASSQRQTYEAFF. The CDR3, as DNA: TGTGCCAGCAGTCAACGACAGACCTATGAAGCTTTCTTT.

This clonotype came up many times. The CDR3 nucleotides are TGTGCCAGCAGCCTTGAAAGAACCCAAGAGACCCAGTACTTC. Translation: CASSLERTQETQYF. V and J are TRBV2 and TRBJ2-5, with D unresolved. V shed 6 bases and J shed 1 base, with 12 bases lying between them. CDR1 and CDR2 (germline): SNHLY, FYNNEI. The CDR3 covers 14 residues.

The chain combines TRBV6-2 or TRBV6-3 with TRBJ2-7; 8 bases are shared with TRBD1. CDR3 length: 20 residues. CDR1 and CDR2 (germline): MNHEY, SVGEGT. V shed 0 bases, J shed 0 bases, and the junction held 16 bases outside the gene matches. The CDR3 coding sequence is TGTGCCAGCAGTTACTCGATCGCGGTTCCACAGGGGGTCCCCTCCTACGAGCAGTACTTC. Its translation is CASSYSIAVPQGVPSYEQYF.

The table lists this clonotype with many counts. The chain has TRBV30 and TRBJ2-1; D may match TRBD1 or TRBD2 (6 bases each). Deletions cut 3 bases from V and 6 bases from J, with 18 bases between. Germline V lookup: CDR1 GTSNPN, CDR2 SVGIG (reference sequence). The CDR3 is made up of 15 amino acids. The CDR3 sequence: CAWSEGLQGGNEQFF. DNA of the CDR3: TGTGCCTGGAGCGAGGGACTTCAAGGGGGCAATGAGCAGTTCTTC.

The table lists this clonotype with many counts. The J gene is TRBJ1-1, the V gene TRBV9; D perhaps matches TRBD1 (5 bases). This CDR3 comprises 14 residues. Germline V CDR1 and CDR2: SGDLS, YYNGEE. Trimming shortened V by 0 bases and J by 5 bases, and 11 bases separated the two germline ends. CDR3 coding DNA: TGTGCCAGCAGCGTAGAGGGGTGGAGAACTGAAGCTTTCTTT. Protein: CASSVEGWRTEAFF.

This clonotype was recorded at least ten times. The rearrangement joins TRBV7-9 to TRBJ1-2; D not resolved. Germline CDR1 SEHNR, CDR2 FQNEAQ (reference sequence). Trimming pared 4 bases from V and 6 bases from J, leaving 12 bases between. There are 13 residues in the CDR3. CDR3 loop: CASSSLELDGYTF. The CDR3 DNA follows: TGTGCCAGCAGCTCGCTTGAACTGGATGGCTACACCTTC.

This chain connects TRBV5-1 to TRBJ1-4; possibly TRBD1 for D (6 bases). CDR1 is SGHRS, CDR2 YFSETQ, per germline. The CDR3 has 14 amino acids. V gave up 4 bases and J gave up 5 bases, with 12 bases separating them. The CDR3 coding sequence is TGCGCCAGCAGCCGGGACAAACAGAATGAAAAACTGTTTTTT. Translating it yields CASSRDKQNEKLFF.